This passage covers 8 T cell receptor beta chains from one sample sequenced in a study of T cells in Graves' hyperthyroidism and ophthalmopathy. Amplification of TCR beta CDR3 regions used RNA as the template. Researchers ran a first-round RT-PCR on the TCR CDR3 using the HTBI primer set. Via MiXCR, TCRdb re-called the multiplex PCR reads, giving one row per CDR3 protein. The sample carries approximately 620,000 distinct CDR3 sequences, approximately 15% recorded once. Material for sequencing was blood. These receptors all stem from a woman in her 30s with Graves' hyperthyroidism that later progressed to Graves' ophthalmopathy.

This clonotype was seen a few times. The CDR3 here is CASSQETGHETQYF. In nucleotides, the CDR3 is TGCGCCAGCAGCCAAGAGACAGGCCATGAGACCCAGTACTTC. The J gene is TRBJ2-5, the V gene TRBV4-3; TRBD1 is a possible D gene (6 bases). The V gene lost 0 bases and the J gene lost 5 bases, with 10 bases spanning the gap. CDR1 and CDR2 (germline): LGHNA, YSLEER. The CDR3 covers 14 residues.

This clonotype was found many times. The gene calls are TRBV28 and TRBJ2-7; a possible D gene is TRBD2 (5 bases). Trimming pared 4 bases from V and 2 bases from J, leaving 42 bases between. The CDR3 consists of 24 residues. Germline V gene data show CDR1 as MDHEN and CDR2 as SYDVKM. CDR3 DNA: TGTGCCAGCAGTTACCTGGGTGGACTCAACCCCGGCTCACCGGGTCCAAAAATGACCTACGAGCAGTACTTC. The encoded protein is CASSYLGGLNPGSPGPKMTYEQYF. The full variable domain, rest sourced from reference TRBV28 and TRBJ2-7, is DVKVTQSSRYLVKRTGEKVFLECVQDMDHENMFWYRQDPGLGLRLIYFSYDVKMKEKGDIPEGYSVSREKKERFSLILESASTNQTSMYLCASSYLGGLNPGSPGPKMTYEQYFGPGTRLTVT.

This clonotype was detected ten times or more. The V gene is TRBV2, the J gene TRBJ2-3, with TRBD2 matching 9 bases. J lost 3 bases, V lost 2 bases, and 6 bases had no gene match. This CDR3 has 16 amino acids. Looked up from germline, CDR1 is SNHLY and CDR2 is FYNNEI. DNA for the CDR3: TGTGCCAGCAGTGAAAGGGCGGGAGGGCCTACAGATACGCAGTATTTT. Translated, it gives CASSERAGGPTDTQYF.

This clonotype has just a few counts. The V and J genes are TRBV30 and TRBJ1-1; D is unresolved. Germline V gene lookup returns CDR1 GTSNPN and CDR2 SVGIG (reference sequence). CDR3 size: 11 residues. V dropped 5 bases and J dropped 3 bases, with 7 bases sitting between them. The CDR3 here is CAWGSDTEAFF. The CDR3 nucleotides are TGTGCCTGGGGATCGGACACTGAAGCTTTCTTT.

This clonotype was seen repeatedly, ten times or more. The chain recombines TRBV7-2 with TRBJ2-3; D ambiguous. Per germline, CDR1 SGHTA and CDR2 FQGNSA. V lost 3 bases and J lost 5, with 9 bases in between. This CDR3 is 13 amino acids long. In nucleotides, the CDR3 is TGTGCCAGCAGCTTGATAACGCGAGATACGCAGTATTTT. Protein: CASSLITRDTQYF.

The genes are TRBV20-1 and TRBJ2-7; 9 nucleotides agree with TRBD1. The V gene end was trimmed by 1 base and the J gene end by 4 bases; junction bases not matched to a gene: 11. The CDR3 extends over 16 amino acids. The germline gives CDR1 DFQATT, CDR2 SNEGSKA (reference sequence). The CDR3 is CSARARPGTGTYEQYF. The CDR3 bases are TGCAGTGCTAGAGCCCGACCCGGGACAGGGACTTACGAGCAGTACTTC.

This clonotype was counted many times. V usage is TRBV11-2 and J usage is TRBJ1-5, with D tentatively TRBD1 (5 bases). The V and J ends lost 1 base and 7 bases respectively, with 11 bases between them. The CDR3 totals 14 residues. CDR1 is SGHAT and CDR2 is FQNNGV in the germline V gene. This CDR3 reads CASSLGGSSQPQHF. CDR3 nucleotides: TGTGCCAGCAGCTTAGGGGGCTCGTCCCAGCCCCAGCATTTT.

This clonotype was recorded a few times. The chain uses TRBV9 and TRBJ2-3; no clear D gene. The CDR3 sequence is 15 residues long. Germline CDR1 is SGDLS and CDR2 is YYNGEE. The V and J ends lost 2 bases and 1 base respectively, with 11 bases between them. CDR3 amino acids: CASSVWAERTDTQYF. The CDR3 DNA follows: TGTGCCAGCAGCGTCTGGGCGGAGCGCACAGATACGCAGTATTTT.